This T cell receptor beta chain was identified in a study of T cells in localized non-small cell lung cancer. Study-wide findings and caveats: Across samples, adjacent lung featured a median around 60 of the top 100 tumor clones. A single tumor region was sequenced, leaving heterogeneity possible.

TCRdb keeps only in-frame clones here, not all; method: immunoSEQ multiplex PCR. The sample holds about 82,000 clones; around three quarters are singletons and the top ten take 15% to 20%. Worth noting for this clone: The target antigen is unknown.

V lost 5 bases to trimming and J lost 5 bases, with 16 bases between them. Per germline, CDR1 SEHNR and CDR2 FQNEAQ (reference sequence). The CDR3 spans 16 residues. This clonotype originated in a man aged 40-75 years with stage II squamous cell lung carcinoma. This chain links TRBV7-9 with TRBJ1-6, with TRBD1 as a possible D gene (6 bases). Sample: PBMCs, taken before any cancer treatment. The DNA for the CDR3 is TGTGCCAGCAGCCCGCGGGGGGCTATTGATAATTCACCCCTCCACTTT. Translating gives CASSPRGAIDNSPLHF.